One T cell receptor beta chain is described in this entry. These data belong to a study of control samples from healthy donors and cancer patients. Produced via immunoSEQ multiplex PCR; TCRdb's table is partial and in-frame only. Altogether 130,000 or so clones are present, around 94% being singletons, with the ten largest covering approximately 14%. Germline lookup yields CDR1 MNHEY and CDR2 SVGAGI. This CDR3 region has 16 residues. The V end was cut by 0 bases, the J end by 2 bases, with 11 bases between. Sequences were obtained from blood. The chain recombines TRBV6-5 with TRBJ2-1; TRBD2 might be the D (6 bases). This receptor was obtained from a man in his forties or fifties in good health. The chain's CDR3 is CASSYSKLAAYNEQFF. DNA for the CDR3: TGTGCCAGCAGTTACTCGAAACTAGCCGCCTACAATGAGCAGTTCTTC.